Sequencing of this T cell receptor (beta chain) was carried out in a study of radiotherapy plus CTLA-4 blockade in lung cancer. Patients with chemo-refractory metastatic non-small-cell lung cancer received focal radiation plus CTLA-4 blockade with ipilimumab. In its sample, this clone was seen once. Its antigen is still unknown. Germline assignment: CDR1 SGDLS and CDR2 YYNGEE. V was pared by 4 bases and J by 6 bases, with 11 bases between. The CDR3 length is 14 residues. Generated by immunoSEQ multiplex PCR, the TCRdb table keeps only in-frame clones and is missing some. The sample consists of about 86,000 clones, under 85% of them appearing once. The study, taken as a whole, reports: It was early blood T cell clone dynamics, with interferon-beta, that reportedly best predicted response. The study found tumor-derived TCR clones expanded in blood after radiotherapy plus ipilimumab.

This chain joins TRBV9 and TRBJ1-6; D gene uncertain. The sequence came from a human donor with non-small cell lung cancer who had stable disease on radiotherapy plus ipilimumab. Sequences were derived from peripheral blood, sampled from a patient treated with radiotherapy plus ipilimumab. The CDR3 spells CASSPPGSNSPLHF. DNA of the CDR3: TGTGCCAGCAGCCCTCCGGGGTCTAATTCACCCCTCCACTTT.